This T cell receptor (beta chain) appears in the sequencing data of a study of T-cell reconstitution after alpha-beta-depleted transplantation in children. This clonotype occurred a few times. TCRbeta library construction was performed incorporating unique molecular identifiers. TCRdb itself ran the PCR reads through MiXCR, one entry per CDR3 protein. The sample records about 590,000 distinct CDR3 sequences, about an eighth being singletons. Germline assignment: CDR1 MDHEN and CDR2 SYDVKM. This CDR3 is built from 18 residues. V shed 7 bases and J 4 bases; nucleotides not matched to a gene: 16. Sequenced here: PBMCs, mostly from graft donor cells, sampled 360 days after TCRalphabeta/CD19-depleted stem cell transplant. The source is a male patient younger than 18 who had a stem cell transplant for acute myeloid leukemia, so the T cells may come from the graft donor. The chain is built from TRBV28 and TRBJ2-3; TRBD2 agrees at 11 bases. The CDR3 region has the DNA TGTGCCAGCACCATACCTCCGTTAGCGGGAGGGTCCCCAGATACGCAGTATTTT. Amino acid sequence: CASTIPPLAGGSPDTQYF.